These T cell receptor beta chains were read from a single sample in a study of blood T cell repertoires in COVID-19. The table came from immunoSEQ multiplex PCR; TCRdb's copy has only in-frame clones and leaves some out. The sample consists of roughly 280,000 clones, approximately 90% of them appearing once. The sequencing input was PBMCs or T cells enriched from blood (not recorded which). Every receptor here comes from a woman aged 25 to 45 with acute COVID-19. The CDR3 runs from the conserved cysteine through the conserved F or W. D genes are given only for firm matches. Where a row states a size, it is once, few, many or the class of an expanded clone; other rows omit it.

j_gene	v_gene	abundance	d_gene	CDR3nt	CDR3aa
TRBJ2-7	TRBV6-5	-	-	TGTGCCAGCAGTTACAATCGCAGGGAAGAGCAGTACTTC	CASSYNRREEQYF
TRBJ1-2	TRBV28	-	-	TGTGCCAGCAGTTTGGGCCACAGAACCTATGGCTACACCTTC	CASSLGHRTYGYTF
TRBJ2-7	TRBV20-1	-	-	TGCAGTGCAGAGGTTGATTACGAGCAGTACTTC	CSAEVDYEQYF
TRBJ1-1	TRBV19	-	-	TGTGCCAGTAGTGGGTTGACAGCGGGAGCCTTGAACACTGAAGCTTTCTTT	CASSGLTAGALNTEAFF
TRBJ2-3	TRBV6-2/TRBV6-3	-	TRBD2	TGTGCCAGCAGTACCCGGGACTACCCGGCTACGCAGTATTTT	CASSTRDYPATQYF
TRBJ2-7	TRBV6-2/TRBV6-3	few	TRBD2	TGTGCCAGCAGTTACTCGATCGGGACTAGCGGGACGTCCTACGAGCAGTACTTC	CASSYSIGTSGTSYEQYF
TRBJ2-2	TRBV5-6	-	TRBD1	TGTGCCAGCAGCCAGACAGGGGCCCACACCGGGGAGCTGTTTTTT	CASSQTGAHTGELFF
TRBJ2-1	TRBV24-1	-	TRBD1	TGTGCCACCAGTGAGGGGACAGGGGGCCCCTACAATGAGCAGTTCTTC	CATSEGTGGPYNEQFF
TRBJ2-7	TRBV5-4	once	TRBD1	TGTGCCAGCAGCTATGACAGGGGTGGCGAGCAGTACTTC	CASSYDRGGEQYF
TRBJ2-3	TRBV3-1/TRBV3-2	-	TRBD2	TGTGCCAGCAGCCATGAATACTTAGATCTAGCGGGATGGGGCACAGATACGCAGTATTTT	CASSHEYLDLAGWGTDTQYF
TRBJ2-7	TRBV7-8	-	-	TGTGCCAGCAGCTTTGGGACTGAGACCTACGAGCAGTACTTC	CASSFGTETYEQYF
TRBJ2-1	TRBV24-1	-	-	TGTGCCACCAGTGATTCCCCAGGGGCCAATGAGCAGTTCTTC	CATSDSPGANEQFF
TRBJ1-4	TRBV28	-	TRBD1	TGTGCCAGCAGTTTGGGGACAGTCCGCGAAAAACTGTTTTTT	CASSLGTVREKLFF
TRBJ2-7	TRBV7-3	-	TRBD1	TGTGCCAGCAGCTACAGGGGGGTCCGCGAGCAGTACTTC	CASSYRGVREQYF
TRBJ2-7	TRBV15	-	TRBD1	TGTGCCACCAGCAGAGTAGGACAGGGGGGGTACGAGCAGTACTTC	CATSRVGQGGYEQYF
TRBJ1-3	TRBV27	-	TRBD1	TGTGCCAGCAGTCCGAGGACAGGGGGGTATATGAATTCTGGAAACACCATATATTTT	CASSPRTGGYMNSGNTIYF
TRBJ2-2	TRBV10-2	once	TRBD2	TGCGCCAGCAGGACTAGCGGGAGGGGTACCGGGGAGCTGTTTTTT	CASRTSGRGTGELFF
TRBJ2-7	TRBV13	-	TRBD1	TGTGCCAGCAGCCCCTCCGGACAGGGCTCCTACGAGCAGTACTTC	CASSPSGQGSYEQYF
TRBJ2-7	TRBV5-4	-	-	TGTGCCAGCAGCTATGCCGGGACAACTTACGAGCAGTACTTC	CASSYAGTTYEQYF
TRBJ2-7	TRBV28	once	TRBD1	TGTGCCAGCAGTTTACTGGCAGGGGGCGAGAACGAGCAGTACTTC	CASSLLAGGENEQYF
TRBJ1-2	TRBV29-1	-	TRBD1	TGCAGCGTTCCCGGGACAGTTAACTATGGCTACACCTTC	CSVPGTVNYGYTF
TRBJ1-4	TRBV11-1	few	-	TGTGCCAGCAGCTTAAATATCGGTGCAACTAATGAAAAACTGTTTTTT	CASSLNIGATNEKLFF
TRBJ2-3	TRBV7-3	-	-	TGTGCCAGCAGCCGCGACAGAACCACAGATACGCAGTATTTT	CASSRDRTTDTQYF
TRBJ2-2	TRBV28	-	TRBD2	TGTGCCAGCAGTTCGGGTAGCGGGCCACCCGGGGAGCTGTTTTTT	CASSSGSGPPGELFF
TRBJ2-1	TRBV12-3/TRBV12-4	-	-	TGTGCCAGCAGAGGGGTCAATGAGCAGTTCTTC	CASRGVNEQFF
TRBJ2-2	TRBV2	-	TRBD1	TGTGCCAGCAGTGAGATCCAGGGGGCCGGGGAGCTGTTTTTT	CASSEIQGAGELFF
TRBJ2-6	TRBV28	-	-	TGTGCCAGTCGACTCGGGAGCTCTGGGGCCAACGTCCTGACTTTC	CASRLGSSGANVLTF